This entry is about one T cell receptor beta chain. This CDR3 spans 15 amino acids. The trim removed 6 bases at V and 1 base at J, leaving 6 bases unmatched. The germline gives CDR1 MNHEY, CDR2 SVGAGI. This sample was taken from a study of blood T cell repertoires in COVID-19. Study-wide context: Spain, Italy and the United States supplied samples that represented acute and convalescent COVID-19.

Here immunoSEQ multiplex PCR was the method, and the copy in TCRdb shows in-frame clones only, minus some. This table has more than 85,000 clones, 80% to 90% appearing once. What was sequenced was peripheral blood. The J gene is TRBJ2-5, the V gene TRBV6-5; 9 bases agree with TRBD1. This TCR was sampled from a human donor with COVID-19, enrolled during active disease. The donor label of this sample is uncertain. CDR3 nucleotide sequence: TGTGCCAGCAGAGAGACAGGGGGGCCCCAAGAGACCCAGTACTTC. Its protein is CASRETGGPQETQYF.